This TCR beta chain was obtained from a study of cytomegalovirus exposure and HLA in healthy donors. Findings and caveats of the study: The study designated over 150 TCR beta chains cytomegalovirus-associated. Roughly uniform sequencing depth across donors was assumed, possibly incorrectly. Later genetic work tied a missense DCLRE1C variant to beta-chain V and J trimming.

60 Vbeta and 13 Jbeta primers were used in PCR. The repertoire was sequenced with immunoSEQ multiplex PCR; TCRdb's copy has only in-frame clones and lacks some. This table holds under 100,000 clones, 81% found once. On this clone: Its specificity is not known.

Specimen: PBMCs. This sequence was found in an older woman in good health and CMV-seropositive.

The CDR3 DNA sequence: TGTGCCAGCAGCCCGGGGGTGGGGCGGTCTAATGAAAAACTGTTTTTT. It is translated as CASSPGVGRSNEKLFF. The V call is TRBV28, the J call TRBJ1-4; D is possibly TRBD1 (5 bases). Trimming took off 6 bases at V and 3 bases at J, with 17 bases between the two ends. This CDR3 has 16 amino acids. Germline lookup yields CDR1 MDHEN and CDR2 SYDVKM.